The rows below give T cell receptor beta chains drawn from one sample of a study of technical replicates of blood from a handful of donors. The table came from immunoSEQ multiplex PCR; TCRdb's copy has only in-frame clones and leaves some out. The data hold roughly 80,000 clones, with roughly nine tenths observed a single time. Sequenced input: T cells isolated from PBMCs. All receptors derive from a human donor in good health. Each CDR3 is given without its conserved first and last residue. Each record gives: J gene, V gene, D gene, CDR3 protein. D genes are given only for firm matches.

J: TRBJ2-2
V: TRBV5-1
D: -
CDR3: ASARAGAAGELF

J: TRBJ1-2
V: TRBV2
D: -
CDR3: ASNPMGGTPYGYT

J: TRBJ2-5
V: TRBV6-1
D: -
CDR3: ASLIRTAETQY

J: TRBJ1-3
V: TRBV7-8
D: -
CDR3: ASGQAGYSGNTIY

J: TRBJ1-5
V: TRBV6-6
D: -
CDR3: ASSYSGTGERPQH

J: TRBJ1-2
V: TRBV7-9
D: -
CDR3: ASSVYLTVYGYT

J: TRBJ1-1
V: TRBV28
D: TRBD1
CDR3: ASSLPETGTEAF

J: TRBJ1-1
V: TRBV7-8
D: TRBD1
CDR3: ASSLRGQTNTEAF

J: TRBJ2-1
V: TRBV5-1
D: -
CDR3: ASSSGLGSYDEQF

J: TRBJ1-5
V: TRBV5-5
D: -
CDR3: ASSLAGHQPQH

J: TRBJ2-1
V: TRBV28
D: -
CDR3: ASSFGAPHNEQF

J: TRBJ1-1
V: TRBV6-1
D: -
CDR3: ASSEIPGGLGEAF

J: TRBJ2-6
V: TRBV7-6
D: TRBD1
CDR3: ASSLASFVDRASSGANVLT

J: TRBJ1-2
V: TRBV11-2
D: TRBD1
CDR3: ASSLDRGDGYT

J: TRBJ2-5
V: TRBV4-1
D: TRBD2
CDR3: ASSQGLAGYLGFLETQY

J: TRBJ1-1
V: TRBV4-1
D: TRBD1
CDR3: ASSQDTDRGFEAF

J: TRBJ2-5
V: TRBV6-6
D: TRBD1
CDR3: ASSYQGTGGQETQY

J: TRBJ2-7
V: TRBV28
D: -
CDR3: ASSFSNFPPFRSRGYEQY

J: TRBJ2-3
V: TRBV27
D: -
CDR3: ASTASGAQY

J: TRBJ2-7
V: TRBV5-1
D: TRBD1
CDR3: ASSLAWTGGSYEQY

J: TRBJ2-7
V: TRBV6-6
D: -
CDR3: ASSYNRAEQY

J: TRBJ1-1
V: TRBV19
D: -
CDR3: ASIERELTEAF

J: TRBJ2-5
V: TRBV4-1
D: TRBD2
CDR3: ASAREREGRETQY

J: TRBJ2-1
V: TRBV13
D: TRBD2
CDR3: ASSTPGTSFNEQF

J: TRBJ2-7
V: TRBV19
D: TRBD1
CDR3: ASSEGQGAYEQY

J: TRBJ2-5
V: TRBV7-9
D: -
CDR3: ASSPSRSGQETQY

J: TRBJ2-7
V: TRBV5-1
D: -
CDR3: ASSLAGTGYSYEQY

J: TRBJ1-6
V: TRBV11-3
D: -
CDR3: ASSPMGPGLDSPLH

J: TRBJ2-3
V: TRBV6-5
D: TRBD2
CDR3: ASSYPAGGTDTQY

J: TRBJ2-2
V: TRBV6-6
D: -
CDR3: ASSYSPQGTGELF

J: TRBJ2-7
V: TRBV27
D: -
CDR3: ASSFGQQPYEQY

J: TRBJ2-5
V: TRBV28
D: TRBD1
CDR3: ASRDRDRVVETQY

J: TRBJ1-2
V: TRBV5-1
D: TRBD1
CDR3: ASSFMQGDYGYT

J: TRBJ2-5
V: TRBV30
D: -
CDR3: AWSVERVEETQY

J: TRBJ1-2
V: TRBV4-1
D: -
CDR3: ASSQGAGSYYGYT

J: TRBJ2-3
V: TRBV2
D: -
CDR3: ASSETTRDTQY

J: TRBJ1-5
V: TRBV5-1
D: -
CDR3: ASSLDRDQPQH

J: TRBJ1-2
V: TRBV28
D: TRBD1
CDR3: ASSSGTGETNYGYT

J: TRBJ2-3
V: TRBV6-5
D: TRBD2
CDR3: ASSYVPGGSTDTQY